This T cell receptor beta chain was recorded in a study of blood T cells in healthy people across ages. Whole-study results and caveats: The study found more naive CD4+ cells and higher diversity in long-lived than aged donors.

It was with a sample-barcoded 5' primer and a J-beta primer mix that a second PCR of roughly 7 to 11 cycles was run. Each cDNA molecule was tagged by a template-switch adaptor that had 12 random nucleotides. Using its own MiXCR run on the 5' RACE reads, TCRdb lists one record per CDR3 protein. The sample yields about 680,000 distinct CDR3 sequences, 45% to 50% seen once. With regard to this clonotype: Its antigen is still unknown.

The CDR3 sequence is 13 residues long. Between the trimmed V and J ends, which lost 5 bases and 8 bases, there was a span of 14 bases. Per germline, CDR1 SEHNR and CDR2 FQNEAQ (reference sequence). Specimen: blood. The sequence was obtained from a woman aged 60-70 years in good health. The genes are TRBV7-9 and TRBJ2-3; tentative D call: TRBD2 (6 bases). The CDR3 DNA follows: TGTGCCAGCAGCCAAAGGGACTCCGGTACGCAGTATTTT. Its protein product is CASSQRDSGTQYF.